Reported below is one TCR beta chain. The data originate from a study of blood T cell repertoires in COVID-19. Study information: T cells, B-cell-depleted T cells, or PBMCs provided the cDNA or gDNA that served as material.

How the authors handled the data: Reference gene primer amplification gave nucleated cell count estimates. The protocol was immunoSEQ multiplex PCR, while the TCRdb copy is restricted to in-frame clones and leaves out a portion. The V and J calls and the clone size are those of that table, but D and trimming were determined from the DNA. Altogether some 100,000 clones are present, 86% being singletons, with the ten largest covering 20% to 30%. J gave up 4 bases and V 3 bases, and 1 base lay outside the gene matches. This CDR3 contains 14 residues. Germline loops: CDR1 MNHEY, CDR2 SMNVEV (reference sequence).

The sequenced sample was peripheral blood. The TCR was taken from a human donor in a cohort sampled during active COVID-19. The V call is TRBV27, the J call TRBJ2-1; 9 nucleotides align to TRBD2. CDR3 nucleotide sequence: TGTGCCAGCAGTTTCACTAGCGGGTACAATGAGCAGTTCTTC. Its protein is CASSFTSGYNEQFF.